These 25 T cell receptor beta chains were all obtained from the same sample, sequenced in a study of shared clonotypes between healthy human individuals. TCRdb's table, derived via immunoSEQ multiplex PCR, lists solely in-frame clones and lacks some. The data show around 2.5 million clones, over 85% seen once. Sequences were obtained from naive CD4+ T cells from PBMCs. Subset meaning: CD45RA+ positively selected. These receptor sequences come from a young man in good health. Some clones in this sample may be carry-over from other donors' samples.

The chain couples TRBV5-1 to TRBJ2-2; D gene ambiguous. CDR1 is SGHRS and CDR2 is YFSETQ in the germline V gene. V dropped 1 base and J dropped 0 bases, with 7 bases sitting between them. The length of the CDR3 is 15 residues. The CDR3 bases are TGCGCCAGCAGCTTGCCTTATACGAACACCGGGGAGCTGTTTTTT. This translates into CASSLPYTNTGELFF.

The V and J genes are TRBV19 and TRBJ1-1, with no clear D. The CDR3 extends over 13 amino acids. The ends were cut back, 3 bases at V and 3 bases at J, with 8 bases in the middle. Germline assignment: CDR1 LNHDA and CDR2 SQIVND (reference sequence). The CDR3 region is CASSIRAYTEAFF. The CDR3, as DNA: TGTGCCAGTAGTATCCGGGCCTACACTGAAGCTTTCTTT.

CDR3 residues: CASREVSVFSGANVLTF. CDR3 sequence (DNA): TGTGCCAGCAGGGAGGTTAGCGTGTTCTCTGGGGCCAACGTCCTGACTTTC. The J gene is TRBJ2-6, the V gene TRBV2, with D possibly TRBD2 on 5 matching bases. This CDR3 comprises 17 residues. Trimming pared 6 bases from V and 0 bases from J, leaving 15 bases between. Germline CDR1 and CDR2: SNHLY and FYNNEI.

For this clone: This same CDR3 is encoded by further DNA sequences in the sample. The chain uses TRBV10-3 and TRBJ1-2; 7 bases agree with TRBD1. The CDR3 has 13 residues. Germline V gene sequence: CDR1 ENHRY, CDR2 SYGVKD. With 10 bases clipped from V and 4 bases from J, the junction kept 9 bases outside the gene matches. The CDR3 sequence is CATRGQVFYGYTF. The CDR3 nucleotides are TGTGCCACAAGAGGACAGGTCTTCTATGGCTACACCTTC.

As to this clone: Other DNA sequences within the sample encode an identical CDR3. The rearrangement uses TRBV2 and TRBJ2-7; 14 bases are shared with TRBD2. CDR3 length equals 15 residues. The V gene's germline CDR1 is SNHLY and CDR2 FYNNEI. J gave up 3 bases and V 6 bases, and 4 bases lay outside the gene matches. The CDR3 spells CASSGGLAGGYEQYF. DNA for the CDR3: TGTGCCAGCAGCGGAGGACTAGCGGGAGGCTACGAGCAGTACTTC.

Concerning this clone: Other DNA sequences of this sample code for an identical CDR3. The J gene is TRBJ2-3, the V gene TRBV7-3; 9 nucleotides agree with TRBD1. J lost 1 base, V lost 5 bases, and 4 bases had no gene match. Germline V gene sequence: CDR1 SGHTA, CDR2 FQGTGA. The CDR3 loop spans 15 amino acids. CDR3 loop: CASSPTGGRTDTQYF. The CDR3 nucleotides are TGTGCCAGCAGCCCAACAGGGGGCCGCACAGATACGCAGTATTTT. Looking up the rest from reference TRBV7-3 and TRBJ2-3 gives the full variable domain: GAGVSQTPSNKVTEKGKYVELRCDPISGHTALYWYRQSLGQGPEFLIYFQGTGAADDSGLPNDRFFAVRPEGSVSTLKIQRTERGDSAVYLCASSPTGGRTDTQYFGPGTRLTVL.

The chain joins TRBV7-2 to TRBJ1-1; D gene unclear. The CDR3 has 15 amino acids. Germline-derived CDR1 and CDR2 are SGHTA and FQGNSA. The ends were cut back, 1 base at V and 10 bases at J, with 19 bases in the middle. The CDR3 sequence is CASSLEPTAGWAAFF. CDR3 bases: TGTGCCAGCAGCTTAGAGCCCACAGCGGGGTGGGCAGCTTTCTTT. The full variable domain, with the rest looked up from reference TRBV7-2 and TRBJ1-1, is GAGVSQSPSNKVTEKGKDVELRCDPISGHTALYWYRQSLGQGLEFLIYFQGNSAPDKSGLPSDRFSAERTGGSVSTLTIQRTQQEDSAVYLCASSLEPTAGWAAFFGQGTRLTVV.

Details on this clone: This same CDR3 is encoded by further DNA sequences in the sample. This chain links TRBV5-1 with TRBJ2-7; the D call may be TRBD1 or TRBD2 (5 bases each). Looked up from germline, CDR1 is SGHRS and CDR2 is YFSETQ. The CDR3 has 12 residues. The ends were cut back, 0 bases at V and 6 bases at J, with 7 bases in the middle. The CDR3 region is CASSLVGGEQYF. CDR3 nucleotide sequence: TGCGCCAGCAGCTTGGTTGGGGGCGAGCAGTACTTC.

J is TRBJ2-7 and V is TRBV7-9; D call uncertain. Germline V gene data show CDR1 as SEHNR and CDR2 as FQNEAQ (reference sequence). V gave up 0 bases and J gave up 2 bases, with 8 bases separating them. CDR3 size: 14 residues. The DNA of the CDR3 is TGTGCCAGCAGCTTAGCAGGAGAAACCTACGAGCAGTACTTC. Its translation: CASSLAGETYEQYF.

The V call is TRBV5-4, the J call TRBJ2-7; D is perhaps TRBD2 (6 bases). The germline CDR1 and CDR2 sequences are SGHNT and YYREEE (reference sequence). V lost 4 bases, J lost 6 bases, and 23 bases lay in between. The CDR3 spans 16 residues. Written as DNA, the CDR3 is TGTGCCAGCAGCGCACCGACAGCCCAGGTGGGAGGCGAGCAGTACTTC. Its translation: CASSAPTAQVGGEQYF. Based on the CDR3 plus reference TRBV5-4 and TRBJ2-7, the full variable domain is ETGVTQSPTHLIKTRGQQVTLRCSSQSGHNTVSWYQQALGQGPQFIFQYYREEENGRGNFPPRFSGLQFPNYSSELNVNALELDDSALYLCASSAPTAQVGGEQYFGPGTRLTVT.

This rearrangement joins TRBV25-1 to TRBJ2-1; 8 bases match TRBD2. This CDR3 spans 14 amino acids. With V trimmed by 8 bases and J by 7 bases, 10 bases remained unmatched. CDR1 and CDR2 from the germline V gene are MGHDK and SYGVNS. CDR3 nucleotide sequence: TGTGCCAGCGGAGGTAGCGGGGCTTTGAATGAGCAGTTCTTC. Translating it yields CASGGSGALNEQFF. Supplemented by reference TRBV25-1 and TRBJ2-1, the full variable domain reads EADIYQTPRYLVIGTGKKITLECSQTMGHDKMYWYQQDPGMELHLIHYSYGVNSTEKGDLSSESTVSRIRTEHFPLTLESARPSHTSQYLCASGGSGALNEQFFGPGTRLTVL.

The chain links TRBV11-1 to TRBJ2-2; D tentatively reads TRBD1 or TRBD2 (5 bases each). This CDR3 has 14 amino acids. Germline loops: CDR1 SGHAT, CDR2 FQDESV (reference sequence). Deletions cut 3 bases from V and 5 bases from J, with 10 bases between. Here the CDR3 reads CASSFTRGTGELFF. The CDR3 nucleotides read TGTGCCAGCAGCTTTACTAGGGGAACCGGGGAGCTGTTTTTT.

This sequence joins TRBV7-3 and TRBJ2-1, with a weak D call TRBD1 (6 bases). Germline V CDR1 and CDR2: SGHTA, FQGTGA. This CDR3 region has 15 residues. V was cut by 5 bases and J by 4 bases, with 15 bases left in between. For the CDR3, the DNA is TGTGCCAGCAGCACCCACAGGGCTGGGTACAATGAGCAGTTCTTC. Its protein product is CASSTHRAGYNEQFF.

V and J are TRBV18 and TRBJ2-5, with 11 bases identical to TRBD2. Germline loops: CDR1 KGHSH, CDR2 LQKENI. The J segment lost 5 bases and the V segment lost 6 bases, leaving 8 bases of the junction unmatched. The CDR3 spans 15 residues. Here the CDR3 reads CASSRGLAGMETQYF. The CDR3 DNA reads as TGTGCCAGCTCGCGCGGACTAGCGGGTATGGAGACCCAGTACTTC.

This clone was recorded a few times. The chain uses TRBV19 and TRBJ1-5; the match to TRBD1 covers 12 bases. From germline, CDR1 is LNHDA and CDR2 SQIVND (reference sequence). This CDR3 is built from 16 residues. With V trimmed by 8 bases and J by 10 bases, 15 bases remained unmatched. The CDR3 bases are TGTGCCAGTGCCATCAGGGACAGGGGGCGGAATCGACCCCAGCATTTT. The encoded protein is CASAIRDRGRNRPQHF. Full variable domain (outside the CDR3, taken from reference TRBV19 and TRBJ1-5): DGGITQSPKYLFRKEGQNVTLSCEQNLNHDAMYWYRQDPGQGLRLIYYSQIVNDFQKGDIAEGYSVSREKKESFPLTVTSAQKNPTAFYLCASAIRDRGRNRPQHFGDGTRLSIL.

The chain's CDR3 is CASKGGMEWEKLFF. CDR3 nucleotides: TGTGCCAGTAAAGGAGGGATGGAGTGGGAAAAACTGTTTTTT. V gene TRBV19 combines with J gene TRBJ1-4; D not resolved. Germline V CDR1 and CDR2: LNHDA, SQIVND (reference sequence). The V end was cut by 7 bases, the J end by 8 bases, with 17 bases between. The CDR3 totals 14 residues.

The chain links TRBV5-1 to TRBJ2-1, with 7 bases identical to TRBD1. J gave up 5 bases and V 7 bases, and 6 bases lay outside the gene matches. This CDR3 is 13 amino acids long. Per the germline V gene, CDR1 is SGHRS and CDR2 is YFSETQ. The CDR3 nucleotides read TGCGCCAGCGACTTAACAGGGGACAATGAGCAGTTCTTC. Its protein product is CASDLTGDNEQFF. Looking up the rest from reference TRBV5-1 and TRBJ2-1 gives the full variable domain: KAGVTQTPRYLIKTRGQQVTLSCSPISGHRSVSWYQQTPGQGLQFLFEYFSETQRNKGNFPGRFSGRQFSNSRSEMNVSTLELGDSALYLCASDLTGDNEQFFGPGTRLTVL.

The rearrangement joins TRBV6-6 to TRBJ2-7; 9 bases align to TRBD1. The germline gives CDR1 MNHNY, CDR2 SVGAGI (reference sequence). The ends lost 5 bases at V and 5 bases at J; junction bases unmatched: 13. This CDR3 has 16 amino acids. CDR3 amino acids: CASSRTLGQGSHEQYF. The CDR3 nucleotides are TGTGCCAGCAGTCGCACCCTAGGACAGGGGAGTCACGAGCAGTACTTC.

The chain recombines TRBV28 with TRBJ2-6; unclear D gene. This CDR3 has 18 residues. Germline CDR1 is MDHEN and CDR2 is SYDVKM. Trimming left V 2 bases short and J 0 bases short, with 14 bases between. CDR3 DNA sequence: TGTGCCAGCAGTTTAGGTTCAGGCGGATTCTCTGGGGCCAACGTCCTGACTTTC. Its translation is CASSLGSGGFSGANVLTF.

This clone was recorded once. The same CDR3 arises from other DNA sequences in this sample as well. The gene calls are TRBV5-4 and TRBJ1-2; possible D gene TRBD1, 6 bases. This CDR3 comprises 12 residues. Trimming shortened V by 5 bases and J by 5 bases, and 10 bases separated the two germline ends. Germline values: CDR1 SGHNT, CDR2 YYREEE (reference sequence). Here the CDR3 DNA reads TGTGCCAGCAGTCAACAGGGATATGGCTACACCTTC. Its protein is CASSQQGYGYTF.

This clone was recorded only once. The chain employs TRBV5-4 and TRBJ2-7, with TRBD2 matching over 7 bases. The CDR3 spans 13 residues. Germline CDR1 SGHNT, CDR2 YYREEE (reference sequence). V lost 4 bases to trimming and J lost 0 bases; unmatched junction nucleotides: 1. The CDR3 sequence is CASSPGGSYEQYF. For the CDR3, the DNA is TGTGCCAGCAGCCCGGGGGGCTCCTACGAGCAGTACTTC.

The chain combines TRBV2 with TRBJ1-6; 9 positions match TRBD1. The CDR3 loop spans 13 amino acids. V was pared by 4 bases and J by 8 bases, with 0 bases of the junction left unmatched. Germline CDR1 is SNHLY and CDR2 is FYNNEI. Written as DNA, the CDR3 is TGTGCCAGCAGTGGGGACAGGGATTCACCCCTCCACTTT. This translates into CASSGDRDSPLHF.

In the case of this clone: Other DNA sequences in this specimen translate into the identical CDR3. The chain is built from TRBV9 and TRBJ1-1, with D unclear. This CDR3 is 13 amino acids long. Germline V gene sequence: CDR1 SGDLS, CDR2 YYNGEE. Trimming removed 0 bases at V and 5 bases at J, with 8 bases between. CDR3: CASSVVSGTEAFF. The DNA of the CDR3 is TGTGCCAGCAGCGTAGTCTCAGGTACTGAAGCTTTCTTT.

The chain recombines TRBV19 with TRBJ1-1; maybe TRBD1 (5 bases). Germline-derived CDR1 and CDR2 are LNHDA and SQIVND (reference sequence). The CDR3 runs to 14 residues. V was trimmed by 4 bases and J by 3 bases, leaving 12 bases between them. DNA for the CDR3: TGTGCCAGTAGTACTTTAGGGGCCTACACTGAAGCTTTCTTT. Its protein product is CASSTLGAYTEAFF. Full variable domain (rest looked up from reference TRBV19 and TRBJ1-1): DGGITQSPKYLFRKEGQNVTLSCEQNLNHDAMYWYRQDPGQGLRLIYYSQIVNDFQKGDIAEGYSVSREKKESFPLTVTSAQKNPTAFYLCASSTLGAYTEAFFGQGTRLTVV.

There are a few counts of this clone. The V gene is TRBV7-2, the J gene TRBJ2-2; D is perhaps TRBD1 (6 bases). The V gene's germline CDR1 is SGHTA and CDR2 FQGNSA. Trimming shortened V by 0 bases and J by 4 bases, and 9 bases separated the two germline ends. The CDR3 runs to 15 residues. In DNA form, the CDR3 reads TGTGCCAGCAGCTTAGCCAGGGGTGGCACCGGGGAGCTGTTTTTT. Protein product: CASSLARGGTGELFF.